The sample holds a few counts of the clone carrying this T cell receptor beta chain. The antigen is undetermined. This sample was taken from a study of blood T cells in healthy people across ages. Findings and limits, study-wide: TCR beta diversity correlated strongly with naive T cell percentage.

A second about 7 to 12 cycle PCR used barcoded and J-beta primers. Via MiXCR, TCRdb re-called the 5' RACE reads, giving one row per CDR3 protein. This table has about 1.5 million distinct CDR3 sequences, 35% to 45% appearing once. This CDR3 comprises 15 residues. J was trimmed by 8 bases and V by 4 bases; bases with no gene match: 9. CDR1 is KGHSH, CDR2 LQKENI, per germline. The chain links TRBV18 to TRBJ2-1, with 9 nucleotides matching TRBD2. The TCR originated in a woman in her late teens or twenties in good health. The sequenced material came from blood. The CDR3 region is CASSQNSGSGDEQFF. The CDR3 region has the DNA TGTGCCAGCTCACAAAATAGCGGGAGTGGTGATGAGCAGTTCTTC.